This T cell receptor beta chain comes out of a study of cytomegalovirus exposure and HLA in healthy donors. On this clone: Its target is unknown.

Findings and limits, study-wide: The CMV antigen specificity of three CMV-associated chains was confirmed through in vitro analysis. Most sequenced TCRs were rare (though some public TCRs occurred in many donors). Some TCR beta chains (around 180 of them) were listed as cytomegalovirus-associated.

The donors were part of the approximately 120-subject validation cohort, which stood apart from the approximately 640-subject first cohort. The CDR3 has 12 amino acids. CDR1 and CDR2 from the germline V gene are MNHEY and SVGAGI. V lost 5 bases, J lost 8 bases, and 10 bases lay in between. Libraries were prepared by immunoSEQ multiplex PCR; TCRdb keeps only in-frame clonotypes and omits some of them. The table lists roughly 60,000 clones, around 94% of them singletons. The sample taken for sequencing was PBMCs. This clonotype was sampled from a man aged 18 to 29 in good health and CMV-seronegative. The chain has TRBV6-5 and TRBJ2-4, with a tentative D call TRBD1 (6 bases). DNA for the CDR3: TGTGCCAGCAGTAGCAGGGGCTACATTCAGTACTTC. Amino acid sequence: CASSSRGYIQYF.